Each of the 32 T cell receptor beta chains below was sequenced from the same sample in a study of shared clonotypes between healthy human individuals. Naive CD8 cells lacked CD45RO and underwent positive selection for CCR7, leaving out terminally differentiated effector memory CD45RA+ cells. Libraries were prepared by immunoSEQ multiplex PCR; TCRdb keeps only in-frame clonotypes and omits some of them. The sample shows about 700,000 clones, about 90% of them seen only once. The sequenced material came from naive CD8+ T cells sorted from blood. The origin of the receptors is a man aged 25 to 45 in good health.

V is TRBV4-1 and J is TRBJ1-1; D unresolved. The germline V gene has CDR1 MGHRA and CDR2 YSYEKL. The CDR3 extends over 13 amino acids. Trimming removed 2 bases from V and 10 bases from J, with 14 bases in between. The CDR3 DNA is TGCGCCAGCAGCCAACAGGTTTCGGAGGGAGCTTTCTTT. The encoded protein is CASSQQVSEGAFF.

This chain uses TRBV28 with TRBJ2-3; no reliable D call. From germline, CDR1 is MDHEN and CDR2 SYDVKM. The CDR3 loop spans 14 amino acids. With 5 bases removed from V and 5 bases from J, the gap between germline ends came to 14 bases. Here the CDR3 reads CASSPGSGKDTQYF. The DNA of the CDR3 is TGTGCCAGCAGTCCCGGGTCTGGCAAAGATACGCAGTATTTT.

The chain employs TRBV9 and TRBJ2-7; 8 positions agree with TRBD2. The CDR3 runs 15 residues. With V trimmed by 2 bases and J by 3 bases, 7 bases remained unmatched. The germline V gene encodes CDR1 SGDLS and CDR2 YYNGEE. For the CDR3, the DNA is TGTGCCAGCAGCGTGCGGGAGGTTGGGGTCTACGAGCAGTACTTC. Protein product: CASSVREVGVYEQYF.

This chain connects TRBV19 to TRBJ2-7; TRBD1 aligns across 7 bases. The CDR3 is 16 residues long. Trimming removed 3 bases from V and 0 bases from J; junction bases left unmatched: 8. CDR1 LNHDA and CDR2 SQIVND come from the germline V gene (reference sequence). The chain's CDR3 is CASSMTGSSYSYEQYF. CDR3 sequence (DNA): TGTGCCAGTAGTATGACAGGGTCGTCGTACTCCTACGAGCAGTACTTC. The full variable domain, its missing parts supplied by reference TRBV19 and TRBJ2-7, is DGGITQSPKYLFRKEGQNVTLSCEQNLNHDAMYWYRQDPGQGLRLIYYSQIVNDFQKGDIAEGYSVSREKKESFPLTVTSAQKNPTAFYLCASSMTGSSYSYEQYFGPGTRLTVT.

The rearrangement joins TRBV28 to TRBJ2-1, with 9 bases that match TRBD2. V was pared by 5 bases and J by 7 bases, with 6 bases of the junction left unmatched. CDR3 length: 14 amino acids. The germline V gene encodes CDR1 MDHEN and CDR2 SYDVKM. The CDR3 is CASSPGGRANEQFF. Written as DNA, the CDR3 is TGTGCCAGCAGTCCGGGCGGGAGGGCGAATGAGCAGTTCTTC.

J is TRBJ1-2 and V is TRBV19; weak D call: TRBD1 (5 bases). Looked up from germline, CDR1 is LNHDA and CDR2 is SQIVND (reference sequence). This CDR3 spans 16 amino acids. The V and J ends lost 6 bases and 2 bases respectively, with 19 bases between them. DNA of the CDR3: TGTGCCAGTAGATACCCCTCCCGCGGGGGGAACTATGGCTACACCTTC. It specifies CASRYPSRGGNYGYTF.

There are a few counts of this clone. This chain joins TRBV19 and TRBJ1-2; D is unclear. The germline V gene has CDR1 LNHDA and CDR2 SQIVND (reference sequence). The ends were cut back, 1 base at V and 10 bases at J, with 10 bases in the middle. CDR3 length: 12 amino acids. The CDR3 DNA reads as TGTGCCAGTAGTATAGGGCAGGCCTTCTACACCTTC. The encoded protein is CASSIGQAFYTF.

The chain joins TRBV7-2 to TRBJ1-1; weak D call: TRBD1 (5 bases). Germline V gives CDR1 SGHTA, CDR2 FQGNSA. The length of the CDR3 is 14 residues. Trimming stripped 4 bases from V and 6 bases from J, with 15 bases between. In nucleotides, the CDR3 is TGTGCCAGCAGCTCTACTGGGGGAAGGGCTGAAGCTTTCTTT. Translated: CASSSTGGRAEAFF.

The chain employs TRBV6-1 and TRBJ2-1, with 12 bases matching TRBD2. CDR1 and CDR2 (germline): MNHNS, SASEGT. With V trimmed by 4 bases and J by 9 bases, 4 bases remained unmatched. The CDR3 covers 14 residues. DNA of the CDR3: TGTGCCAGCAGTGGGGGACTAGCGGGTAGTGAGCAGTTCTTC. This codes for CASSGGLAGSEQFF.

The V and J genes are TRBV14 and TRBJ2-7; D possibly corresponds to TRBD2 (6 bases). Per germline, CDR1 SGHDN and CDR2 FVKESK. V shed 1 base and J shed 3 bases, with 13 bases lying between them. CDR3 length: 15 amino acids. The CDR3 is CASSQAAGPNYEQYF. The CDR3 DNA reads as TGTGCCAGCAGCCAAGCTGCGGGACCGAACTACGAGCAGTACTTC.

The chain is built from TRBV28 and TRBJ1-5, with 8 nucleotides matching TRBD1. CDR3 length: 14 residues. Trimming cost V 11 bases and J 4 bases; bases outside gene matches: 10. Per germline, CDR1 MDHEN and CDR2 SYDVKM. The CDR3 coding sequence is TGTGCCGGAGCCGACAGGGGCTATAATCAGCCCCAGCATTTT. It translates to CAGADRGYNQPQHF.

V gene TRBV19 combines with J gene TRBJ2-2; D might be TRBD1 (5 bases). Germline V gene sequence: CDR1 LNHDA, CDR2 SQIVND (reference sequence). The CDR3 is 14 amino acids. Trimming stripped 3 bases from V and 7 bases from J, with 12 bases between. As DNA, the CDR3 is TGTGCCAGTAGTATGTGGCAGGGCTACGGGGAGCTGTTTTTT. Translation gives CASSMWQGYGELFF.

The chain links TRBV11-2 to TRBJ1-2; TRBD1 agrees at 11 bases. The CDR3 spans 19 residues. V dropped 5 bases and J dropped 5; count of bases not matched to a gene: 19. Germline V gene data show CDR1 as SGHAT and CDR2 as FQNNGV. CDR3 bases: TGTGCCAGCAGCAACGCGGACAGGGGGCGGAGAACCGGTCGTTATGGCTACACCTTC. Protein: CASSNADRGRRTGRYGYTF. The whole variable domain, filled in from reference TRBV11-2 and TRBJ1-2, reads EAGVAQSPRYKIIEKRQSVAFWCNPISGHATLYWYQQILGQGPKLLIQFQNNGVVDDSQLPKDRFSAERLKGVDSTLKIQPAKLEDSAVYLCASSNADRGRRTGRYGYTFGSGTRLTVV.

The genes are TRBV18 and TRBJ2-7, with a weak D call TRBD1 (5 bases). The CDR3 runs to 14 residues. From germline, CDR1 is KGHSH and CDR2 LQKENI. Trimming removed 0 bases at V and 1 base at J, with 7 bases between. The CDR3 coding sequence is TGTGCCAGCTCACCACCGGACAATTCCTACGAGCAGTACTTC. It yields the protein CASSPPDNSYEQYF. The variable domain in full, with the rest retrieved from reference TRBV18 and TRBJ2-7, is NAGVMQNPRHLVRRRGQEARLRCSPMKGHSHVYWYRQLPEEGLKFMVYLQKENIIDESGMPKERFSAEFPKEGPSILRIQQVVRGDSAAYFCASSPPDNSYEQYFGPGTRLTVT.

This sequence joins TRBV6-1 and TRBJ1-2; TRBD1 is a possible D gene (5 bases). V lost 6 bases, J lost 4 bases, and 21 bases lay in between. CDR1 is MNHNS, CDR2 SASEGT, per germline. This CDR3 has 16 residues. The CDR3 coding sequence is TGTGCCAGCAGGGAACTTACTACCTTGGGGCGCTATGGCTACACCTTC. Amino acid sequence: CASRELTTLGRYGYTF.

This clone was detected once. This rearrangement joins TRBV28 to TRBJ2-7; D is perhaps TRBD2 (5 bases). Germline V gene sequence: CDR1 MDHEN, CDR2 SYDVKM. CDR3 length equals 12 residues. V shed 11 bases and J shed 1 base, with 12 bases lying between them. Here the CDR3 DNA reads TGTGCCTGCACCGGGAATTCCTACGAGCAGTACTTC. Translating gives CACTGNSYEQYF.

Of note for this clone: The identical CDR3 is also encoded by other nucleotide sequences in the sample. V and J are TRBV5-1 and TRBJ2-7; D gene unclear. Germline values: CDR1 SGHRS, CDR2 YFSETQ. Trimming left V 0 bases short and J 0 bases short, with 10 bases between. The CDR3 has 15 residues. The CDR3 region is CASSLGPAPSYEQYF. CDR3 nucleotide sequence: TGCGCCAGCAGCTTGGGTCCCGCTCCCTCCTACGAGCAGTACTTC.

The V call is TRBV29-1, the J call TRBJ2-7; the D gene is possibly TRBD2 (6 bases). Per the germline V gene, CDR1 is SQVTM and CDR2 is ANQGSEA. The CDR3 length is 16 residues. V lost 3 bases, J lost 2 bases, and 20 bases lay in between. CDR3 protein: CSVEVFMAGRAYEQYF. DNA of the CDR3: TGCAGCGTTGAGGTTTTTATGGCGGGACGGGCCTACGAGCAGTACTTC.

This chain joins TRBV28 and TRBJ1-1; D is unclear. Trimming left V 6 bases short and J 1 base short, with 12 bases between. Germline V gene data show CDR1 as MDHEN and CDR2 as SYDVKM. CDR3 size: 14 residues. CDR3 loop: CASSPYYKNTEAFF. The CDR3 bases are TGTGCCAGCAGCCCTTATTACAAGAACACTGAAGCTTTCTTT.

Concerning this clone itself: Other DNA sequences in this specimen translate into the identical CDR3. The chain combines TRBV9 with TRBJ2-3, with unresolved D. The CDR3 is made up of 13 amino acids. Germline CDR1 is SGDLS and CDR2 is YYNGEE. Trimming left V 2 bases short and J 0 bases short, with 4 bases between. This CDR3 is CASSVLSTDTQYF. DNA for the CDR3: TGTGCCAGCAGCGTCCTAAGCACAGATACGCAGTATTTT.

V is TRBV7-6 and J is TRBJ2-7, with D possibly being TRBD1 (5 bases). Germline assignment: CDR1 SGHVS and CDR2 FNYEAQ. The CDR3 is 13 residues long. V gave up 5 bases and J gave up 5 bases, with 13 bases separating them. The CDR3 loop is CASSRRVFDEQYF. DNA for the CDR3: TGTGCCAGCAGCCGCAGGGTATTCGACGAGCAGTACTTC.

Written as DNA, the CDR3 is TGTGCCAGCAGCTTGTGGACTAGCCCAACTGGGGATGAGCAGTTCTTC. Protein product: CASSLWTSPTGDEQFF. This chain uses TRBV5-5 with TRBJ2-1; 8 bases are a match to TRBD2. The ends lost 1 base at V and 8 bases at J; junction bases unmatched: 11. The V gene's germline CDR1 is SGHKS and CDR2 YYEKEE (reference sequence). The CDR3 is 16 amino acids.

This chain links TRBV11-2 with TRBJ2-1, with 13 bases identical to TRBD2. V lost 3 bases and J lost 2; bases outside the gene matches: 4. The CDR3 covers 17 residues. Germline values: CDR1 SGHAT, CDR2 FQNNGV. CDR3 amino acids: CASSFGTSGKAYNEQFF. As DNA, the CDR3 is TGTGCCAGCAGCTTCGGGACTAGCGGGAAAGCCTACAATGAGCAGTTCTTC.

This clone was counted a single time. This chain's CDR3 is CASSASSGILYEQYF. CDR3 in DNA: TGTGCCAGCAGCGCCTCCAGCGGGATCCTCTACGAGCAGTACTTC. The rearrangement uses TRBV7-9 and TRBJ2-7; 7 bases are a match to TRBD2. With 5 bases clipped from V and 3 bases from J, the junction kept 10 bases outside the gene matches. Germline assignment: CDR1 SEHNR and CDR2 FQNEAQ (reference sequence). The CDR3 sequence is 15 residues long.

This chain joins TRBV30 and TRBJ1-4; possibly TRBD1 for D (5 bases). Germline lookup yields CDR1 GTSNPN and CDR2 SVGIG (reference sequence). The CDR3 runs to 14 residues. V was shortened by 0 bases and J by 5 bases, with 10 bases between the two germline ends. This chain's CDR3 is CAWSVRGGNEKLFF. The CDR3 nucleotides are TGTGCCTGGAGTGTTAGGGGTGGGAATGAAAAACTGTTTTTT.

The rearrangement joins TRBV7-3 to TRBJ2-7; 7 nucleotides agree with TRBD2. Germline values: CDR1 SGHTA, CDR2 FQGTGA. This CDR3 comprises 15 residues. Trimming at V came to 5 bases and at J to 3 bases, leaving 10 bases not matched to a gene. CDR3 nucleotides: TGTGCCAGCAGCCAAGGGGCGGGAGTTAACTACGAGCAGTACTTC. Residues: CASSQGAGVNYEQYF.

A note on this clone: This CDR3 is also generated by other DNA sequences in the sample. As DNA, the CDR3 is TGTGCCAGCAGCCTCGAGAATCAGCCCCAGCATTTT. It translates to CASSLENQPQHF. The genes are TRBV7-9 and TRBJ1-5, with D unclear. V was shortened by 5 bases and J by 4 bases, with 6 bases between the two germline ends. This CDR3 is 12 amino acids long. CDR1 and CDR2 (germline): SEHNR, FQNEAQ (reference sequence).

The table lists this clone with a count of one. The gene calls are TRBV18 and TRBJ2-2; 8 nucleotides line up with TRBD1. This CDR3 region has 17 residues. The germline CDR1 and CDR2 sequences are KGHSH and LQKENI. V gave up 4 bases and J gave up 0 bases; unmatched junction bases: 7. CDR3 sequence (DNA): TGTGCCAGCTCACATCGGGACAGGAACTCGAACACCGGGGAGCTGTTTTTT. Translation: CASSHRDRNSNTGELFF.

Regarding this clone: The sample carries other DNA sequences with the same CDR3. This chain uses TRBV7-2 with TRBJ2-7, with D possibly TRBD1 on 6 matching bases. V lost 4 bases and J lost 4, with 8 bases in between. Germline CDR1 reads SGHTA; CDR2 reads FQGNSA. The CDR3 sequence is 12 residues long. The CDR3 DNA is TGTGCCAGCAGCTCAACAGGGTACGAGCAGTACTTC. This gives the protein CASSSTGYEQYF.

The chain combines TRBV7-9 with TRBJ2-1; 14 bases line up with TRBD2. The germline V gene has CDR1 SEHNR and CDR2 FQNEAQ (reference sequence). The V gene end was trimmed by 8 bases and the J gene end by 4 bases; junction bases not matched to a gene: 4. The CDR3 has 15 amino acids. The CDR3 loop reads CASVGTSGSYNEQFF. The CDR3 region has the DNA TGTGCCAGCGTAGGGACTAGCGGGAGTTACAATGAGCAGTTCTTC.

The J gene is TRBJ2-3, the V gene TRBV10-3; the match to TRBD1 covers 9 bases. The germline V gene has CDR1 ENHRY and CDR2 SYGVKD. This CDR3 comprises 16 residues. V shed 10 bases, J shed 0 bases, and the junction held 11 bases outside the gene matches. Here the CDR3 DNA reads TGTGCCACGGGGACAGGGATATTGGCTAGCACAGATACGCAGTATTTT. This codes for CATGTGILASTDTQYF.

This chain uses TRBV10-3 with TRBJ2-5; the D gene is possibly TRBD2 (6 bases). V lost 2 bases to trimming and J lost 2 bases, with 21 bases between them. This CDR3 has 18 residues. The V gene's germline CDR1 is ENHRY and CDR2 SYGVKD. For the CDR3, the DNA is TGTGCCATCAGTGAGGGTTGGGAGCGGGCGCCAACACAAGAGACCCAGTACTTC. Translation: CAISEGWERAPTQETQYF.